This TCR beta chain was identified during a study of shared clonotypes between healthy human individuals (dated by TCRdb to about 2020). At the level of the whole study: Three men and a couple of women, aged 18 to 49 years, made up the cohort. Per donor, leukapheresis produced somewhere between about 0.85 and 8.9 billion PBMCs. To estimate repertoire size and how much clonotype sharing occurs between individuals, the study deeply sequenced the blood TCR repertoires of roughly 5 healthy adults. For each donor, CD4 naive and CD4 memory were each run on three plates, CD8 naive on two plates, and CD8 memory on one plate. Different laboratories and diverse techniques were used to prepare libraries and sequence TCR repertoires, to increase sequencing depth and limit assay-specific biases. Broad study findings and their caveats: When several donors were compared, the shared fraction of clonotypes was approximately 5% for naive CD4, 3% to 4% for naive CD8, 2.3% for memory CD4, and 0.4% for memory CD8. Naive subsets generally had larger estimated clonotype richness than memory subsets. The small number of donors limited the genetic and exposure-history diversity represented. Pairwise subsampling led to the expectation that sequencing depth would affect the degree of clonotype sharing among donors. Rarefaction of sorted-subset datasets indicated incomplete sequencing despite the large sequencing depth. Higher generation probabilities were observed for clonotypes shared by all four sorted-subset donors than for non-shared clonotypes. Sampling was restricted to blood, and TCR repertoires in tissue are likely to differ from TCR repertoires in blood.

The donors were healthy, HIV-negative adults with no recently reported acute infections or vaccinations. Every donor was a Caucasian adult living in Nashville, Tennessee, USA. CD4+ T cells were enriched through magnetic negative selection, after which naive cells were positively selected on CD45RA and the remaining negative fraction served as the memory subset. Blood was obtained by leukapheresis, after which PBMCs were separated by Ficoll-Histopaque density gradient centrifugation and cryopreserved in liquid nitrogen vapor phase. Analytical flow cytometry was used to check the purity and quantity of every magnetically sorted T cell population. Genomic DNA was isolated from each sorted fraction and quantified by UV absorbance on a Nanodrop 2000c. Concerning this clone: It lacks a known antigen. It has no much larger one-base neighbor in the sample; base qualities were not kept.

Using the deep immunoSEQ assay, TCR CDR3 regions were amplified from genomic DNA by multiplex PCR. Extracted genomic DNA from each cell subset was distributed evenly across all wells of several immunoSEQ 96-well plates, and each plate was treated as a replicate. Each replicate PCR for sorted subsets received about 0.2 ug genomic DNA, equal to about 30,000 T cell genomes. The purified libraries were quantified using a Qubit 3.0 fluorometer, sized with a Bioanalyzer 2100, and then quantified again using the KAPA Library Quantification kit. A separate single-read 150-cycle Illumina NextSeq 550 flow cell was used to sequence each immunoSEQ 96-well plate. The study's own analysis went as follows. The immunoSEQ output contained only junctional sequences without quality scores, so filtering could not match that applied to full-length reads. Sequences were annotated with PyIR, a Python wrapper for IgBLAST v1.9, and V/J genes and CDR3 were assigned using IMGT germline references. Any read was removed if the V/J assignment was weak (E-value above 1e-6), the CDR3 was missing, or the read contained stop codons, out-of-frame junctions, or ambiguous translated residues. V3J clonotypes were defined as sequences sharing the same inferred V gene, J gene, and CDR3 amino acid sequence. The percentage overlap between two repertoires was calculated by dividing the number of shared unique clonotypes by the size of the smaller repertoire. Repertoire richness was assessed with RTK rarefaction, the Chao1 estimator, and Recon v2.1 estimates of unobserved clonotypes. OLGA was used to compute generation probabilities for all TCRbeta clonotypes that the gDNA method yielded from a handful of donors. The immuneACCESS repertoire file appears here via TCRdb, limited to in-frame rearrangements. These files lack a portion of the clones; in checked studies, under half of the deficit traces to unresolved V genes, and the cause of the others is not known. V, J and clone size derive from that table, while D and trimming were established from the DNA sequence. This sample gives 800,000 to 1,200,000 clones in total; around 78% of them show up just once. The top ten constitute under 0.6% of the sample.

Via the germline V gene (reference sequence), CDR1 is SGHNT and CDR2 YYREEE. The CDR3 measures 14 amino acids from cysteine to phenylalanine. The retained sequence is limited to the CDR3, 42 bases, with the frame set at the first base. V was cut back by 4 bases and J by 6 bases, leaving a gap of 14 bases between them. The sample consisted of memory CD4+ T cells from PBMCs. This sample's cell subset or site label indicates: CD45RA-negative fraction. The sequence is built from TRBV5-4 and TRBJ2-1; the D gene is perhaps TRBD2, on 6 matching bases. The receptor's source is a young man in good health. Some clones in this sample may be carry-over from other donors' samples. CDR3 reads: CASSLTGTRNEQFF. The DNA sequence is TGTGCCAGCAGCCTTACCGGGACTCGCAATGAGCAGTTCTTC.